This T cell receptor (beta chain) was captured in a study of T-cell memory formation after mild COVID-19. V lost 6 bases, J lost 5 bases, and 10 bases stayed unmatched. Germline V gene data show CDR1 as DFQATT and CDR2 as SNEGSKA (reference sequence). The CDR3 length is 13 residues. Regarding this clonotype: Its antigen is not known.

Whole-study findings and limits: Most CD4+ clones that shrank were in CM and EM, while CD8+ ones turned up in EMRA. CD4/CD8 balance held among clones contracting day 15 to 85, and later expanders leaned CD4+. Among clones peaking at day 37 in the second wave, SARS-CoV-2 specificity remained unconfirmed.

TCRdb itself ran the 5' RACE reads through MiXCR, one entry per CDR3 protein. The repertoire holds 410,000 or so distinct CDR3 sequences, with 23% as singletons. Sequenced sample: PBMCs or a T cell subset sorted from them (not recorded which). The clonotype originates from an adult woman who had mild COVID-19 (a few samples of this study predate the infection). Cell type and time point are not known. This chain uses TRBV20-1 with TRBJ2-7; TRBD1 matches 7 bases. CDR3 protein: CSAWTRTGNEQYF. In DNA form, the CDR3 reads TGCAGTGCCTGGACTCGGACAGGCAACGAGCAGTACTTC.